This TCR beta chain originates from a study of blood T cell repertoires in COVID-19. Study at large: COVID-19 samples, acute and convalescent, were from the United States, Italy and Spain. The cDNA or gDNA used as material had been derived from T cells, B-cell-depleted T cells, or PBMCs.

V lost 3 bases to trimming and J lost 6 bases; unmatched junction nucleotides: 12. The CDR3 length is 16 residues. Per the germline V gene, CDR1 is KGHSH and CDR2 is LQKENI. Clones were read by immunoSEQ multiplex PCR, and TCRdb kept only the in-frame ones, dropping some. The table records almost 250,000 clones, roughly 85% of them present only once. All enrollees were roughly 18 to 95 years old and from about two dozen US areas. The origin of this receptor is a woman between 45 and 65 years old with acute COVID-19. The chain links TRBV18 to TRBJ1-1; 8 nucleotides line up with TRBD1. The sample comprised PBMCs or T cells enriched from blood (not recorded which). The DNA of the CDR3 is TGTGCCAGCTCACCGGACAGGGCAGGACTGAGGTCTGAAGCTTTCTTT. Translation: CASSPDRAGLRSEAFF.